This is a list of T cell receptor beta chains from one sample in a study of cytomegalovirus exposure and HLA in healthy donors. TCRdb keeps only in-frame clones here, not all; method: immunoSEQ multiplex PCR. The sample table sets out 75,000 to 95,000 clones. Sequenced input: PBMCs. These receptors were collected from a girl between 5 and 17 years old in good health and CMV-seropositive. CDR3s include the opening cysteine and the closing phenylalanine or tryptophan. D genes are given only for firm matches.

v_call: TRBV2; d_call: TRBD1; j_call: TRBJ1-2; cdr3_aa: CASKPQTGEGYTF; cdr3_nt: TGTGCCAGCAAACCCCAGACAGGGGAAGGCTACACCTTC
v_call: TRBV4-1; d_call: TRBD1; j_call: TRBJ2-7; cdr3_aa: CASSGQGPYEQYF; cdr3_nt: TGCGCCAGCAGCGGACAGGGACCCTACGAGCAGTACTTC
v_call: TRBV4-1; d_call: .; j_call: TRBJ2-6; cdr3_aa: CASGQSSGANVLTF; cdr3_nt: TGCGCCAGCGGGCAGAGCTCTGGGGCCAACGTCCTGACTTTC
v_call: TRBV2; d_call: .; j_call: TRBJ2-5; cdr3_aa: CASSESGGRVGETQYF; cdr3_nt: TGTGCCAGCAGTGAGTCTGGTGGCAGGGTAGGAGAGACCCAGTACTTC
v_call: TRBV15; d_call: .; j_call: TRBJ2-2; cdr3_aa: CATGAWELFF; cdr3_nt: TGTGCCACCGGGGCGTGGGAGCTGTTTTTT
v_call: TRBV9; d_call: TRBD1; j_call: TRBJ2-1; cdr3_aa: CASSVRTGGYNEQFF; cdr3_nt: TGTGCCAGCAGCGTTCGGACAGGGGGTTACAATGAGCAGTTCTTC
v_call: TRBV4-1; d_call: TRBD1; j_call: TRBJ1-1; cdr3_aa: CASSLGQTNTEAFF; cdr3_nt: TGCGCCAGCAGCCTGGGACAGACGAACACTGAAGCTTTCTTT
v_call: TRBV5-1; d_call: .; j_call: TRBJ2-2; cdr3_aa: CASSLQGSTNTGELFF; cdr3_nt: TGCGCCAGCAGCTTACAGGGAAGTACGAACACCGGGGAGCTGTTTTTT
v_call: TRBV19; d_call: TRBD2; j_call: TRBJ2-1; cdr3_aa: CASSELAGGRGNEQFF; cdr3_nt: TGTGCCAGTAGTGAACTAGCGGGGGGGCGAGGGAATGAGCAGTTCTTC
v_call: TRBV4-1; d_call: .; j_call: TRBJ2-7; cdr3_aa: CASSQENRDSYYEQYF; cdr3_nt: TGCGCCAGCAGCCAAGAGAACCGCGACAGCTACTACGAGCAGTACTTC
v_call: TRBV7-2; d_call: .; j_call: TRBJ1-6; cdr3_aa: CASATPGLKNSPLHF; cdr3_nt: TGTGCCAGCGCGACGCCGGGTTTAAAGAATTCACCCCTCCACTTT
v_call: TRBV18; d_call: .; j_call: TRBJ1-1; cdr3_aa: CASSPSGTDQNTEAFF; cdr3_nt: TGTGCCAGCTCACCCAGCGGGACTGACCAGAACACTGAAGCTTTCTTT
v_call: TRBV4-3; d_call: .; j_call: TRBJ1-4; cdr3_aa: CASSQDRGGFEKLFF; cdr3_nt: TGCGCCAGCAGCCAAGATCGAGGAGGGTTTGAAAAACTGTTTTTT
v_call: TRBV4-3; d_call: TRBD2; j_call: TRBJ2-4; cdr3_aa: CASSQETSGGADLAKNIQYF; cdr3_nt: TGCGCCAGCAGCCAAGAAACTAGCGGGGGGGCCGATTTAGCCAAAAACATTCAGTACTTC
v_call: TRBV11-2; d_call: TRBD2; j_call: TRBJ2-4; cdr3_aa: CASSSLAGGENIQYF; cdr3_nt: TGTGCCAGCAGCTCACTGGCGGGGGGTGAAAACATTCAGTACTTC
v_call: TRBV18; d_call: TRBD2; j_call: TRBJ2-5; cdr3_aa: CASLRSGGASENQYF; cdr3_nt: TGTGCCAGCTTACGGAGCGGGGGGGCATCAGAGAACCAGTACTTC
v_call: TRBV13; d_call: .; j_call: TRBJ2-3; cdr3_aa: CASSLSPGPTDTQYF; cdr3_nt: TGTGCCAGCAGCTTAAGTCCAGGGCCCACAGATACGCAGTATTTT
v_call: TRBV9; d_call: .; j_call: TRBJ1-2; cdr3_aa: CASSSDSDYGYTF; cdr3_nt: TGTGCCAGCAGCTCAGACAGTGACTATGGCTACACCTTC
v_call: TRBV6-4; d_call: .; j_call: TRBJ1-5; cdr3_aa: CASSVQINQPQHF; cdr3_nt: TGTGCCAGCAGTGTCCAGATCAATCAGCCCCAGCATTTT
v_call: TRBV4-1; d_call: .; j_call: TRBJ2-7; cdr3_aa: CASSPRTTAYEQYF; cdr3_nt: TGCGCCAGCAGCCCCAGGACTACAGCCTACGAGCAGTACTTC
v_call: TRBV5-4; d_call: .; j_call: TRBJ2-1; cdr3_aa: CASSLVVSDNEQFF; cdr3_nt: TGTGCCAGCAGCTTGGTTGTCAGTGACAATGAGCAGTTCTTC
v_call: TRBV7-8; d_call: .; j_call: TRBJ2-1; cdr3_aa: CASRGGYNEQFF; cdr3_nt: TGTGCCAGCAGGGGAGGATACAATGAGCAGTTCTTC
v_call: TRBV6-5; d_call: .; j_call: TRBJ1-2; cdr3_aa: CASSYSPGNYGYTF; cdr3_nt: TGTGCCAGCAGTTACTCCCCAGGGAACTATGGCTACACCTTC
v_call: TRBV13; d_call: .; j_call: TRBJ2-5; cdr3_aa: CASSLSVRETQYF; cdr3_nt: TGTGCCAGCAGCTTAAGCGTGCGGGAGACCCAGTACTTC
v_call: TRBV2; d_call: TRBD1; j_call: TRBJ1-6; cdr3_aa: CASSDPGGGESPLHF; cdr3_nt: TGTGCCAGCAGTGACCCGGGAGGGGGCGAATCACCCCTCCACTTT
v_call: TRBV18; d_call: TRBD1; j_call: TRBJ1-2; cdr3_aa: CASARDRGIDNYGYTF; cdr3_nt: TGTGCCAGCGCACGGGACAGGGGAATTGATAACTATGGCTACACCTTC
v_call: TRBV4-1; d_call: TRBD1; j_call: TRBJ2-3; cdr3_aa: CASSQDSLDRGLGKDTQYF; cdr3_nt: TGCGCCAGCAGCCAAGACAGCCTGGACAGGGGTCTGGGAAAGGATACGCAGTATTTT
v_call: TRBV7-8; d_call: .; j_call: TRBJ2-5; cdr3_aa: CASSFLVETQYF; cdr3_nt: TGTGCCAGCAGCTTTCTCGTAGAGACCCAGTACTTC
v_call: TRBV6-5; d_call: .; j_call: TRBJ2-2; cdr3_aa: CASSYRSGELFF; cdr3_nt: TGTGCCAGCAGTTACCGGAGCGGGGAGCTGTTTTTT
v_call: TRBV14; d_call: .; j_call: TRBJ1-1; cdr3_aa: CASSPRTGRTEAFF; cdr3_nt: TGTGCCAGCAGCCCCCGCACAGGGCGGACTGAAGCTTTCTTT
v_call: TRBV2; d_call: TRBD1; j_call: TRBJ1-5; cdr3_aa: CASSGTGGAGNQPQHF; cdr3_nt: TGTGCCAGCAGTGGGACAGGGGGCGCGGGCAATCAGCCCCAGCATTTT
v_call: TRBV6-6; d_call: .; j_call: TRBJ2-1; cdr3_aa: CASSQQLEQFF; cdr3_nt: TGTGCCAGCAGCCAACAGCTTGAGCAGTTCTTC
v_call: TRBV25-1; d_call: .; j_call: TRBJ1-5; cdr3_aa: CASSDGERGGDQPQHF; cdr3_nt: TGTGCCAGCAGTGATGGGGAAAGGGGCGGAGATCAGCCCCAGCATTTT
v_call: TRBV27; d_call: TRBD1; j_call: TRBJ1-6; cdr3_aa: CASRSQLQGGTLHF; cdr3_nt: TGTGCCAGCCGCTCACAACTCCAGGGGGGCACCCTCCACTTT
v_call: TRBV9; d_call: TRBD2; j_call: TRBJ2-7; cdr3_aa: CASSPKTSGGPYEQYF; cdr3_nt: TGTGCCAGCAGCCCGAAGACTAGCGGGGGGCCCTACGAGCAGTACTTC
v_call: TRBV5-1; d_call: .; j_call: TRBJ1-1; cdr3_aa: CASSLAFGEGAEAFF; cdr3_nt: TGCGCCAGCAGCTTGGCCTTCGGTGAAGGGGCTGAAGCTTTCTTT
v_call: TRBV1; d_call: .; j_call: TRBJ2-3; cdr3_aa: CTSSHETGTDTQYF; cdr3_nt: TGCACCAGCAGCCACGAAACTGGCACAGATACGCAGTATTTT
v_call: TRBV7-9; d_call: TRBD2; j_call: TRBJ2-3; cdr3_aa: CASSVGDGGAADTQYF; cdr3_nt: TGTGCCAGCAGCGTAGGGGACGGGGGGGCCGCAGATACGCAGTATTTT
v_call: TRBV5-4; d_call: TRBD2; j_call: TRBJ2-7; cdr3_aa: CASRLAGATSYEQYF; cdr3_nt: TGTGCCAGCAGACTAGCGGGGGCCACCTCCTACGAGCAGTACTTC
v_call: TRBV6-6; d_call: .; j_call: TRBJ1-1; cdr3_aa: CASSYSIVEAFF; cdr3_nt: TGTGCCAGCAGTTACTCCATAGTTGAAGCTTTCTTT
v_call: TRBV28; d_call: .; j_call: TRBJ2-5; cdr3_aa: CASSLIEETQYF; cdr3_nt: TGTGCCAGCAGTTTAATAGAAGAGACCCAGTACTTC
v_call: TRBV5-4; d_call: .; j_call: TRBJ1-1; cdr3_aa: CASSPNPDTLEAFF; cdr3_nt: TGTGCCAGCAGCCCCAACCCGGACACCCTTGAAGCTTTCTTT
v_call: TRBV13; d_call: TRBD1; j_call: TRBJ1-1; cdr3_aa: CASSLKPRQGEDDTEAFF; cdr3_nt: TGTGCCAGCAGCTTAAAGCCCCGACAGGGAGAGGACGACACTGAAGCTTTCTTT
v_call: TRBV30; d_call: .; j_call: TRBJ1-2; cdr3_aa: CAWSCGLGGYTF; cdr3_nt: TGTGCCTGGAGTTGTGGCCTAGGTGGCTACACCTTC
v_call: TRBV4-2; d_call: TRBD1; j_call: TRBJ2-7; cdr3_aa: CASSLRDRGYEQYF; cdr3_nt: TGTGCCAGCAGCTTACGGGACAGGGGGTACGAGCAGTACTTC
v_call: TRBV9; d_call: .; j_call: TRBJ1-1; cdr3_aa: CASSATGVSEAFF; cdr3_nt: TGTGCCAGCAGCGCGACCGGGGTCTCCGAAGCTTTCTTT
v_call: TRBV4-1; d_call: .; j_call: TRBJ2-1; cdr3_aa: CASSQDRRDEQFF; cdr3_nt: TGCGCCAGCAGCCAAGATCGGCGGGATGAGCAGTTCTTC
v_call: TRBV19; d_call: TRBD1; j_call: TRBJ1-1; cdr3_aa: CASTDRQGLEAYTEAFF; cdr3_nt: TGTGCCAGTACAGATAGACAGGGTTTGGAGGCGTACACTGAAGCTTTCTTT
v_call: TRBV5-1; d_call: .; j_call: TRBJ2-2; cdr3_aa: CASSLVPGDYTGELFF; cdr3_nt: TGCGCCAGCAGCTTGGTCCCTGGGGACTACACCGGGGAGCTGTTTTTT
v_call: TRBV5-1; d_call: TRBD1; j_call: TRBJ1-2; cdr3_aa: CASSFDQGAAYGYTF; cdr3_nt: TGCGCCAGCAGCTTCGACCAGGGGGCCGCTTATGGCTACACCTTC
v_call: TRBV4-1; d_call: .; j_call: TRBJ2-7; cdr3_aa: CASSRGGVGSSAYEQYF; cdr3_nt: TGCGCCAGCAGCCGAGGGGGAGTGGGTTCGAGCGCCTACGAGCAGTACTTC
v_call: TRBV19; d_call: .; j_call: TRBJ2-7; cdr3_aa: CASSGTWEAYEQYF; cdr3_nt: TGTGCCAGTAGTGGCACATGGGAGGCCTACGAGCAGTACTTC
v_call: TRBV14; d_call: TRBD1; j_call: TRBJ1-2; cdr3_aa: CASSLSGQLNYGYTF; cdr3_nt: TGTGCCAGCAGCCTGTCGGGACAGCTTAACTATGGCTACACCTTC
v_call: TRBV27; d_call: .; j_call: TRBJ1-1; cdr3_aa: CASSFVLNTEAFF; cdr3_nt: TGTGCCAGCAGTTTTGTCTTGAACACTGAAGCTTTCTTT